Described below is a single T cell receptor beta chain sequence and its context. Its matching antigen is unknown. This sample was included in a study of T-cell memory formation after mild COVID-19. Looked up from germline, CDR1 is SGHTA and CDR2 is FQGNSA. Trimming at V came to 2 bases and at J to 6 bases, leaving 14 bases not matched to a gene. This CDR3 has 17 amino acids. Each CDR3 protein gets one entry after TCRdb re-called the 5' RACE reads with MiXCR. The repertoire holds a few hundred thousand distinct CDR3 sequences, with around a quarter as singletons. General observations from the study: Those CD4+ clones that contracted were mainly in CM and EM (CD8+ ones in EMRA).

The J gene is TRBJ2-7, the V gene TRBV7-2, with 9 bases aligning to TRBD2. Material for sequencing was PBMCs or a T cell subset sorted from them (not recorded which). The sequence was collected from an adult woman who had mild COVID-19 (a few samples of this study predate the infection). Cell type and time point are not known. The DNA of the CDR3 is TGTGCCAGCAGCTTAAAAGGAGCGGGAGGAACCCAGGGCGAGCAGTACTTC. Protein: CASSLKGAGGTQGEQYF.